Shown below are 26 T cell receptor beta chains from a single sample sequenced in a study of cytomegalovirus exposure and HLA in healthy donors. The PCR ran on 60 Vbeta and 13 Jbeta primers. The table came from immunoSEQ multiplex PCR; TCRdb's copy has only in-frame clones and leaves some out. The sample holds about 43,000 clones, roughly 51% seen once. Material for sequencing was PBMCs. The receptor set was obtained from a man aged 60-69 years in good health and CMV-seronegative.

This chain links TRBV30 with TRBJ1-2; 8 nucleotides agree with TRBD1. CDR1 GTSNPN and CDR2 SVGIG come from the germline V gene (reference sequence). V was pared by 3 bases and J by 6 bases, with 6 bases of the junction left unmatched. There are 13 residues in the CDR3. The CDR3 reads CAWRGTGSNGYTF. The DNA for the CDR3 is TGTGCCTGGAGGGGGACAGGCTCCAATGGCTACACCTTC.

The chain combines TRBV25-1 with TRBJ2-3; no clear D gene. Germline V gene sequence: CDR1 MGHDK, CDR2 SYGVNS. Trimming stripped 4 bases from V and 9 bases from J, with 8 bases between. This CDR3 is built from 11 residues. The CDR3 loop is CASSVGRTQYF. CDR3 nucleotide sequence: TGTGCCAGCAGTGTGGGCCGGACGCAGTATTTT.

The chain uses TRBV6-5 and TRBJ2-1, with D unclear. V lost 2 bases to trimming and J lost 6 bases, with 8 bases between them. This CDR3 is built from 13 residues. Germline lookup yields CDR1 MNHEY and CDR2 SVGAGI. As DNA, the CDR3 is TGTGCCAGCAGTTACGGCGCTAGCAATGAGCAGTTCTTC. It translates to CASSYGASNEQFF.

The J gene is TRBJ2-6, the V gene TRBV25-1; no definite D call. This CDR3 spans 13 amino acids. The V end was cut by 7 bases, the J end by 1 base, with 5 bases between. Germline assignment: CDR1 MGHDK and CDR2 SYGVNS. The CDR3 here is CASTRSGANVLTF. The CDR3 DNA follows: TGTGCCAGCACGAGATCTGGGGCCAACGTCCTGACTTTC. The full variable domain, with the rest looked up from reference TRBV25-1 and TRBJ2-6, is EADIYQTPRYLVIGTGKKITLECSQTMGHDKMYWYQQDPGMELHLIHYSYGVNSTEKGDLSSESTVSRIRTEHFPLTLESARPSHTSQYLCASTRSGANVLTFGAGSRLTVL.

J is TRBJ1-2 and V is TRBV11-2; 7 bases agree with TRBD1. The length of the CDR3 is 13 residues. In germline, CDR1 is SGHAT, CDR2 FQNNGV. With 2 bases clipped from V and 8 bases from J, the junction kept 5 bases outside the gene matches. The CDR3 DNA reads TGTGCCAGCAGCTTAACCACAGGGGACGGCTACACCTTC. It specifies CASSLTTGDGYTF.

The V call is TRBV6-5, the J call TRBJ2-7; TRBD2 matches 11 bases. The germline V gene has CDR1 MNHEY and CDR2 SVGAGI. The CDR3 spans 15 residues. V trimming: 5 bases; J trimming: 2 bases; junction bases outside the gene matches: 5. This CDR3 reads CASSRGTSGTYEQYF. The CDR3 DNA follows: TGTGCCAGCAGTCGCGGGACTAGCGGAACCTACGAGCAGTACTTC.

This rearrangement joins TRBV7-2 to TRBJ2-5, with 7 bases that match TRBD1. CDR3 length: 15 amino acids. Germline V lookup: CDR1 SGHTA, CDR2 FQGNSA. Trimming at V came to 4 bases and at J to 2 bases, leaving 7 bases not matched to a gene. The CDR3 DNA reads TGTGCCAGCAGCTCCAAGACAGGGTTTCAAGAGACCCAGTACTTC. It specifies CASSSKTGFQETQYF.

This clone appeared a few times. Other nucleotide sequences in the sample specify the same CDR3. The chain uses TRBV4-3 and TRBJ2-1, with a tentative D call TRBD2 (6 bases). V lost 3 bases and J 5 bases, leaving 14 bases between the germline ends. Germline CDR1 and CDR2: LGHNA and YSLEER. There are 15 residues in the CDR3. The CDR3 DNA follows: TGCGCCAGCAGCCAGACACCGCGGGGTGACAATGAGCAGTTCTTC. As protein: CASSQTPRGDNEQFF.

The V call is TRBV25-1, the J call TRBJ2-7, with 7 nucleotides matching TRBD1. Germline V gene data show CDR1 as MGHDK and CDR2 as SYGVNS. CDR3 length equals 15 residues. Losses at the gene ends were 2 bases for V and 3 bases for J; bases not matched to a gene: 7. The CDR3 spells CASSEVRTGGYEQYF. In nucleotides, the CDR3 is TGTGCCAGCAGTGAAGTTCGGACAGGAGGCTACGAGCAGTACTTC.

This chain uses TRBV5-8 with TRBJ1-5, with 10 bases aligning to TRBD1. This CDR3 is 15 amino acids long. The germline CDR1 and CDR2 sequences are SGHTS and YDEGEE. V trimming: 4 bases; J trimming: 6 bases; junction bases outside the gene matches: 7. CDR3 DNA sequence: TGTGCCAGCAGCCGCGGGACAGGGGTTGGTCAGCCCCAGCATTTT. This gives the protein CASSRGTGVGQPQHF.

The chain couples TRBV6-1 to TRBJ1-5; a weak D match, TRBD1 (5 bases). The germline V gene encodes CDR1 MNHNS and CDR2 SASEGT. The CDR3 runs to 14 residues. Trimming shortened V by 7 bases and J by 6 bases, and 16 bases separated the two germline ends. The CDR3 is CASKLSGLGQPQHF. CDR3 DNA sequence: TGTGCCAGCAAACTTTCAGGGCTCGGTCAGCCCCAGCATTTT.

This chain connects TRBV27 to TRBJ1-4; 9 bases agree with TRBD1. The germline V gene encodes CDR1 MNHEY and CDR2 SMNVEV (reference sequence). The V gene end was trimmed by 7 bases and the J gene end by 7 bases; junction bases not matched to a gene: 7. The CDR3 runs to 14 residues. The CDR3 DNA follows: TGTGCCAGCACCTCGACAGGGGGAAGTGAAAAACTGTTTTTT. This encodes CASTSTGGSEKLFF.

This clone was seen a few times. At one end, the junction sequence differs from germline, possibly due to a read error. This CDR3 reads CAGRRGSTTYEKLFF. In DNA, the CDR3 is TGTGCCGGGAGGAGGGGGTCTACGACCTATGAAAAACTGTTTTTT. V is TRBV30 and J is TRBJ1-4; D might be TRBD1 (6 bases). Germline V lookup: CDR1 GTSNPN, CDR2 SVGIG (reference sequence). This CDR3 is 15 amino acids long.

This clone has more than one count but fewer than ten. The V call is TRBV5-4, the J call TRBJ2-5; 13 nucleotides align to TRBD2. V was clipped by 4 bases and J by 4 bases; unmatched bases: 4. The CDR3 extends over 15 amino acids. Germline loops: CDR1 SGHNT, CDR2 YYREEE (reference sequence). The CDR3 here is CASSLRTSGRETQYF. As DNA, the CDR3 is TGTGCCAGCAGCCTCAGGACTAGCGGGAGAGAGACCCAGTACTTC.

The chain is built from TRBV29-1 and TRBJ2-7; 7 bases agree with TRBD1. Germline values: CDR1 SQVTM, CDR2 ANQGSEA. The CDR3 spans 13 residues. Trimming cost V 8 bases and J 5 bases; bases outside gene matches: 12. CDR3 in amino acids: CSSIRQGSHEQYF. In DNA, the CDR3 is TGCAGCTCAATTAGACAGGGTAGCCACGAGCAGTACTTC.

This rearrangement joins TRBV7-8 to TRBJ2-1, with a weak D call TRBD2 (6 bases). Trimming pared 1 base from V and 4 bases from J, leaving 14 bases between. Germline CDR1 reads SGHVS; CDR2 reads FQNEAQ. This CDR3 comprises 16 residues. The CDR3 region has the DNA TGTGCCAGCAGCTTAGGCAGACTAGGTCGATACAATGAGCAGTTCTTC. Residues: CASSLGRLGRYNEQFF. The complete variable domain, with remaining parts taken from reference TRBV7-8 and TRBJ2-1, reads GAGVSQSPRYKVAKRGQDVALRCDPISGHVSLFWYQQALGQGPEFLTYFQNEAQLDKSGLPSDRFFAERPEGSVSTLKIQRTQQEDSAVYLCASSLGRLGRYNEQFFGPGTRLTVL.

This chain links TRBV30 with TRBJ2-1, with D possibly TRBD1 on 6 matching bases. The V gene's germline CDR1 is GTSNPN and CDR2 SVGIG (reference sequence). Between the trimmed V and J ends, which lost 2 bases and 5 bases, there was a span of 16 bases. The length of the CDR3 is 15 residues. CDR3 nucleotide sequence: TGTGCCTGGAGTCCCACCAGGAGGACAGACAATGAGCAGTTCTTC. As protein: CAWSPTRRTDNEQFF.

This rearrangement joins TRBV4-1 to TRBJ1-2; TRBD1 agrees at 10 bases. Germline CDR1 reads MGHRA; CDR2 reads YSYEKL. V gave up 0 bases and J gave up 4 bases; unmatched junction bases: 8. The CDR3 runs 17 residues. CDR3 sequence (DNA): TGCGCCAGCAGCCAAGATCCCGGGACAGGGGAAACCTATGGCTACACCTTC. This translates into CASSQDPGTGETYGYTF.

The chain combines TRBV6-1 with TRBJ2-3; 10 positions match TRBD1. Unmatched junction bases numbered 3, after V lost 5 bases and J lost 1 base. Germline V gene sequence: CDR1 MNHNS, CDR2 SASEGT. The CDR3 totals 15 residues. CDR3 protein: CASSIGTGGTDTQYF. The CDR3 nucleotides read TGTGCCAGCAGTATCGGGACAGGGGGCACAGATACGCAGTATTTT.

The chain joins TRBV7-8 to TRBJ1-4, with TRBD1 as a possible D gene (5 bases). V lost 4 bases and J 2 bases, leaving 8 bases between the germline ends. The CDR3 consists of 14 residues. Germline values: CDR1 SGHVS, CDR2 FQNEAQ. The CDR3 loop is CASSWGGTNEKLFF. For the CDR3, the DNA is TGTGCCAGCAGCTGGGGGGGGACTAATGAAAAACTGTTTTTT.

This chain uses TRBV7-2 with TRBJ1-5; TRBD1 matches at 10 bases. There are 16 residues in the CDR3. The V segment lost 2 bases and the J segment 2 bases; nucleotides outside the gene matches: 3. Germline-derived CDR1 and CDR2 are SGHTA and FQGNSA. Written as DNA, the CDR3 is TGTGCCAGCAGCTTACATGGGACAGGGGGCAATCAGCCCCAGCATTTT. Its translation: CASSLHGTGGNQPQHF.

This clone has a handful of counts. The J gene is TRBJ1-1, the V gene TRBV29-1; 7 bases line up with TRBD1. The CDR3 runs to 14 residues. Germline V CDR1 and CDR2: SQVTM, ANQGSEA. The J segment lost 1 base and the V segment lost 6 bases, leaving 8 bases of the junction unmatched. The CDR3 region is CSVDTGDENTEAFF. For the CDR3, the DNA is TGCAGCGTCGACACAGGGGACGAGAACACTGAAGCTTTCTTT. The full variable domain, completed using reference TRBV29-1 and TRBJ1-1, is SAVISQKPSRDICQRGTSLTIQCQVDSQVTMMFWYRQQPGQSLTLIATANQGSEATYESGFVIDKFPISRPNLTFSTLTVSNMSPEDSSIYLCSVDTGDENTEAFFGQGTRLTVV.

In this sample, this clone turned up once. This chain uses TRBV6-5 with TRBJ2-5; TRBD1 agrees at 7 bases. The DNA end favors TRBJ2-7, so the J call may be wrong. CDR3 size: 11 residues. Germline CDR1 and CDR2: MNHEY and SVGAGI. This chain's CDR3 is CASTQGVEQYF. In nucleotides, the CDR3 is TGTGCCAGCACCCAGGGGGTCGAGCAGTACTTC.

The chain joins TRBV5-1 to TRBJ1-2; 7 bases are a match to TRBD1. Germline CDR1 SGHRS, CDR2 YFSETQ. The J segment lost 4 bases and the V segment lost 4 bases, leaving 7 bases of the junction unmatched. The CDR3 is made up of 14 amino acids. The CDR3 DNA reads TGCGCCAGCAGCACAACAGGGGAAGGCTATGGCTACACCTTC. Residues: CASSTTGEGYGYTF.

This chain joins TRBV14 and TRBJ1-1; no reliable D call. Trimming removed 2 bases from V and 8 bases from J, with 15 bases in between. The germline CDR1 and CDR2 sequences are SGHDN and FVKESK. This CDR3 region has 14 residues. As DNA, the CDR3 is TGTGCCAGCAGCCAACTAGACTCCAGTGGGGAAGCTTTCTTT. Its protein is CASSQLDSSGEAFF.

The chain recombines TRBV25-1 with TRBJ1-5, with D uncertain. The germline gives CDR1 MGHDK, CDR2 SYGVNS. The CDR3 extends over 14 amino acids. V was pared by 4 bases and J by 16 bases, with 23 bases between. CDR3 bases: TGTGCCAGCAGTGGGGTGTCCGGGTTTCAAAATCTCCATTTT. Translated: CASSGVSGFQNLHF.